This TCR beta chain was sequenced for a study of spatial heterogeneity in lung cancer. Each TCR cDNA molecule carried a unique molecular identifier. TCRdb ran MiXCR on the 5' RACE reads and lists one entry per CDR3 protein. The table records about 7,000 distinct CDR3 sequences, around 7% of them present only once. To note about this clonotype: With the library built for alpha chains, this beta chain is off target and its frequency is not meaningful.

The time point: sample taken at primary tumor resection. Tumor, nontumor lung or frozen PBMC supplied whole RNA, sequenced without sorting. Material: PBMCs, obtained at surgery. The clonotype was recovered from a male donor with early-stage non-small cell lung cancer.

The CDR3 loop is CASSPVRQGAYEQYF. The DNA of the CDR3 is TGCGCCAGCAGCCCGGTGAGACAGGGGGCCTACGAGCAGTACTTC. The chain employs TRBV5-1 and TRBJ2-7; 9 nucleotides align to TRBD1. Germline CDR1 SGHRS, CDR2 YFSETQ. The J segment lost 2 bases and the V segment lost 4 bases, leaving 7 bases of the junction unmatched. The CDR3 extends over 15 amino acids.